Listed below are T cell receptor beta chains from one sample, sequenced in a study of cytomegalovirus exposure and HLA in healthy donors. Assay used: immunoSEQ multiplex PCR; TCRdb lists only in-frame clones, some missing. The repertoire has 150,000 to 200,000 clones, roughly 78% of them found once; the top ten carry 13%. Sequencing was performed on PBMCs. The source of these receptors is a woman in her 50s in good health and CMV-seropositive. Each CDR3 is given with its conserved first and last residue. The D gene is left open where the match is weak. Where a row states a size, it is once, few, many or the class of an expanded clone; other rows omit it.

J gene	D gene	clone size	V gene	CDR3 protein	CDR3 DNA
TRBJ2-5	-	few	TRBV29-1	CSVRGTETQYF	TGCAGCGTTCGGGGGACGGAGACCCAGTACTTC
TRBJ1-2	TRBD1	-	TRBV5-1	CASSIREPGQGAGGNGYTF	TGCGCCAGCAGCATACGAGAACCGGGACAGGGGGCAGGCGGTAATGGCTACACCTTC
TRBJ2-5	TRBD1	-	TRBV27	CASSDRDSQETQYF	TGTGCCAGCAGTGACCGGGACAGCCAAGAGACCCAGTACTTC
TRBJ2-7	-	-	TRBV10-1	CASSELRTSEQYF	TGCGCCAGCAGTGAGTTGCGGACATCCGAGCAGTACTTC
TRBJ2-7	-	few	TRBV6-5	CASSYRRGYEQYF	TGTGCCAGCAGTTACCGCAGGGGTTACGAGCAGTACTTC
TRBJ2-2	-	-	TRBV2	CASSEGQVNTGELFF	TGTGCCAGCAGTGAAGGGCAGGTCAACACCGGGGAGCTGTTTTTT
TRBJ2-2	-	-	TRBV5-1	CASSMYPGAAGELFF	TGCGCCAGCAGCATGTACCCAGGGGCTGCCGGGGAGCTGTTTTTT
TRBJ2-3	TRBD2	few	TRBV4-2	CASSQGGGNTDTQYF	TGTGCCAGCAGCCAAGGCGGGGGGAACACAGATACGCAGTATTTT
TRBJ2-5	-	-	TRBV6-1	CASSEEAGRETQYF	TGTGCCAGCAGTGAAGAGGCAGGGCGGGAGACCCAGTACTTC
TRBJ2-2	-	-	TRBV4-1	CASSQEQTGVNTGELFF	TGCGCCAGCAGCCAAGAGCAGACCGGGGTGAACACCGGGGAGCTGTTTTTT
TRBJ2-3	-	few	TRBV19	CASSIVGGEAPDTQYF	TGTGCCAGTAGTATAGTTGGCGGGGAAGCACCAGATACGCAGTATTTT
TRBJ2-1	TRBD1	once	TRBV5-1	CASRQGAGINEQFF	TGCGCCAGCCGACAGGGGGCGGGAATCAATGAGCAGTTCTTC
TRBJ1-3	-	-	TRBV15	CATSRDLGGQRNTIYF	TGTGCCACCAGCAGAGATCTGGGTGGACAAAGAAACACCATATATTTT
TRBJ2-3	TRBD2	-	TRBV5-1	CASSLGHSGDTDTQYF	TGCGCCAGCAGCTTGGGACACAGCGGGGACACAGATACGCAGTATTTT
TRBJ2-7	-	-	TRBV5-4	CASSLGTSEQYF	TGTGCCAGCAGCTTGGGGACTTCCGAGCAGTACTTC
TRBJ2-7	-	-	TRBV10-3	CAISASRGASYEQYF	TGTGCCATCAGTGCTTCCAGGGGCGCATCCTACGAGCAGTACTTC
TRBJ1-1	-	-	TRBV30	CAGTGKVTEAFF	TGTGCCGGAACCGGGAAGGTCACTGAAGCTTTCTTT
TRBJ1-3	TRBD1	-	TRBV5-8	CASSLGQGGNTIYF	TGTGCCAGCAGCTTAGGACAGGGTGGAAACACCATATATTTT
TRBJ1-1	-	-	TRBV7-9	CAILGANRTEAFF	TGTGCCATCTTAGGGGCCAATCGGACTGAAGCTTTCTTT
TRBJ2-1	-	-	TRBV9	CASGFGQLYNEQFF	TGTGCCAGCGGATTTGGACAGCTCTACAATGAGCAGTTCTTC
TRBJ1-5	-	-	TRBV18	CASGPGGDQPQHF	TGTGCCAGCGGGCCAGGAGGGGATCAGCCCCAGCATTTT
TRBJ2-1	-	-	TRBV7-9	CASSLSGNEQFF	TGTGCCAGCAGCCTCAGCGGCAATGAGCAGTTCTTC
TRBJ2-1	-	once	TRBV27	CAGFRRLVDTEQFF	TGTGCCGGCTTCAGAAGACTAGTCGACACTGAGCAGTTCTTC
TRBJ2-1	TRBD2	-	TRBV4-1	CASSREGTSGNEQFF	TGCGCCAGCAGCCGAGAGGGGACTAGCGGAAATGAGCAGTTCTTC
TRBJ2-7	-	-	TRBV5-1	CASRGDSSYEQYF	TGCGCCAGCAGGGGTGACAGCTCCTACGAGCAGTACTTC
TRBJ1-1	-	-	TRBV6-6	CASSYVREAFF	TGTGCCAGCAGTTACGTACGGGAAGCTTTCTTT
TRBJ1-1	-	-	TRBV5-6	CASSLLNAVEAFF	TGTGCCAGCAGCTTACTCAATGCGGTAGAGGCTTTCTTT
TRBJ1-2	TRBD1	-	TRBV6-6	CASSYRTGWYGYTF	TGTGCCAGCAGTTACCGGACAGGGTGGTATGGCTACACCTTC
TRBJ1-3	-	-	TRBV5-5	CASSLGAGNTIYF	TGTGCCAGCAGCTTGGGAGCAGGAAACACCATATATTTT
TRBJ2-1	TRBD2	-	TRBV6-5	CASSYGLEANNEQFF	TGTGCCAGCAGTTACGGACTAGAGGCAAACAATGAGCAGTTCTTC
TRBJ1-2	-	-	TRBV6-6	CASSLTGFNYGYTF	TGTGCCAGCAGTCTGACAGGTTTCAACTATGGCTACACCTTC
TRBJ1-1	-	-	TRBV2	CASMAGYTEAFF	TGTGCCAGCATGGCAGGCTACACTGAAGCTTTCTTT
TRBJ1-3	-	-	TRBV14	CASSHDRSGSGNTIYF	TGTGCCAGCAGCCATGACAGGTCTGGTTCTGGAAACACCATATATTTT
TRBJ1-2	TRBD1	-	TRBV6-6	CASSNPGQRYGYTF	TGTGCCAGCAGTAACCCGGGACAGAGATATGGCTACACCTTC
TRBJ2-1	TRBD2	once	TRBV7-3	CASSPTSGRYNEQFF	TGTGCCAGCAGCCCGACTAGCGGGCGCTACAATGAGCAGTTCTTC
TRBJ2-6	-	-	TRBV7-6	CASSLMSGSGANVLTF	TGTGCCAGCAGCTTAATGAGCGGGTCTGGGGCCAACGTCCTGACTTTC
TRBJ1-3	-	-	TRBV7-2	CASSLGGSGNTIYF	TGTGCCAGCAGCTTGGGGGGATCTGGAAACACCATATATTTT
TRBJ2-5	-	once	TRBV7-8	CASSLTSETQYF	TGTGCCAGCAGCTTAACTAGCGAGACCCAGTACTTC
TRBJ1-3	-	-	TRBV4-2	CASSQARRVGNTIYF	TGTGCCAGCAGCCAAGCTCGGAGGGTGGGAAACACCATATATTTT